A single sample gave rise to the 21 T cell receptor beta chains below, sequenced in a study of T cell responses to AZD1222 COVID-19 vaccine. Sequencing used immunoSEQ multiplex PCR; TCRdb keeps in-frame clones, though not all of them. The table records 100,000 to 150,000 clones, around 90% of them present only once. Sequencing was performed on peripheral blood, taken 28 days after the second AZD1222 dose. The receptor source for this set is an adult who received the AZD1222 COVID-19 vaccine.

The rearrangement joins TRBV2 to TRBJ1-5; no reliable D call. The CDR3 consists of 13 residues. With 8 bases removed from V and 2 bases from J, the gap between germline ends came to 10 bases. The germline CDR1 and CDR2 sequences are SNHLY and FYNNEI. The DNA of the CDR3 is TGTGCCAGCCAACGGGCTGGCAATCAGCCCCAGCATTTT. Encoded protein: CASQRAGNQPQHF.

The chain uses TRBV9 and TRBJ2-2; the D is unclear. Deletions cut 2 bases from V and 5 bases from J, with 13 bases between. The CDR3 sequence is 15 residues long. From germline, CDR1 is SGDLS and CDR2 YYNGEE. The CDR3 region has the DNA TGTGCCAGCAGCGTCCGAGGAGATTGGACCGGGGAGCTGTTTTTT. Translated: CASSVRGDWTGELFF.

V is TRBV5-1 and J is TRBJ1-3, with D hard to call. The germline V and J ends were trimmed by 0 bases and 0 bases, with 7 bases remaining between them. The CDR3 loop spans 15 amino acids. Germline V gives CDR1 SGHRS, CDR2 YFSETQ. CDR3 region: CASSLDAVSGNTIYF. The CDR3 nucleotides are TGCGCCAGCAGCTTGGACGCAGTCTCTGGAAACACCATATATTTT.

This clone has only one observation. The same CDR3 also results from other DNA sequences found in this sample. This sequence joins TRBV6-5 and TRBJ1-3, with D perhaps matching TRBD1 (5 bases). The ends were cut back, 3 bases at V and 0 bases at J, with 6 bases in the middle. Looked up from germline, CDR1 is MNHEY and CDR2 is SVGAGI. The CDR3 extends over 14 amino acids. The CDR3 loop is CASSYGGSGNTIYF. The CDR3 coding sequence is TGTGCCAGCAGTTATGGGGGCTCTGGAAACACCATATATTTT.

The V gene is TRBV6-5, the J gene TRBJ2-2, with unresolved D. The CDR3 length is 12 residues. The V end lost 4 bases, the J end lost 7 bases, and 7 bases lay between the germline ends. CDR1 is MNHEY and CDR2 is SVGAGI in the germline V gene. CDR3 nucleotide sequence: TGTGCCAGCAGTTCAAGAGACGGGGAGCTGTTTTTT. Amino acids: CASSSRDGELFF.

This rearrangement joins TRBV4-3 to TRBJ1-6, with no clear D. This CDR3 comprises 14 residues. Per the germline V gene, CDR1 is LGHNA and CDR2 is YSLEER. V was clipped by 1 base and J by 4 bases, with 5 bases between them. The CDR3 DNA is TGCGCCAGCAGCCAAGCCGGGTATAATTCACCCCTCCACTTT. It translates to CASSQAGYNSPLHF.

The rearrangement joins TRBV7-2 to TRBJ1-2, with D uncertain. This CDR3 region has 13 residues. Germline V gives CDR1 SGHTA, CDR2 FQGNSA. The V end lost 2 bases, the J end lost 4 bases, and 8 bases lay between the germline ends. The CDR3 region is CASSLPRTYGYTF. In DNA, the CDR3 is TGTGCCAGCAGCTTACCCCGCACCTATGGCTACACCTTC.

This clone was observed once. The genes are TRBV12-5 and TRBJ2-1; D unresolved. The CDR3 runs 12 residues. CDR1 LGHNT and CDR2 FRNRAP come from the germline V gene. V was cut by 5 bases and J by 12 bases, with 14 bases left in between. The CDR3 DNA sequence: TGTGCTAGTGGTCCGAGCCTGGGCGGGCAGTTCTTC. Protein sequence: CASGPSLGGQFF.

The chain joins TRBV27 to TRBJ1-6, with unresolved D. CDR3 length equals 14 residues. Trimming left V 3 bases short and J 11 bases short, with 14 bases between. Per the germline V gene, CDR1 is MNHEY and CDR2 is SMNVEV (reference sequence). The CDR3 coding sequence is TGTGCCAGCAGTTTCAGGCGGCCCGGGACACCCCTCCACTTT. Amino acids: CASSFRRPGTPLHF.

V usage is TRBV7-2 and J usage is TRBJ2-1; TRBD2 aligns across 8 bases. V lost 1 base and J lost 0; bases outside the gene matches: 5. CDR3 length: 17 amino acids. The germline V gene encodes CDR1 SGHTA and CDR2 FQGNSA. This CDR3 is CASSLVFGGGSYNEQFF. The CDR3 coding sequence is TGTGCCAGCAGCTTAGTGTTCGGGGGGGGCTCCTACAATGAGCAGTTCTTC. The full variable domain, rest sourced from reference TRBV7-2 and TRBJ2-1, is GAGVSQSPSNKVTEKGKDVELRCDPISGHTALYWYRQSLGQGLEFLIYFQGNSAPDKSGLPSDRFSAERTGGSVSTLTIQRTQQEDSAVYLCASSLVFGGGSYNEQFFGPGTRLTVL.

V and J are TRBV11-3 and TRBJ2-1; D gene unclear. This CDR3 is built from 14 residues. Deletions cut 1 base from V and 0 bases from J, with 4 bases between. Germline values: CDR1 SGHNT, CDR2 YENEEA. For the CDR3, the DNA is TGTGCCAGCAGCTTAGTAAGCTCCTACAATGAGCAGTTCTTC. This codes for CASSLVSSYNEQFF.

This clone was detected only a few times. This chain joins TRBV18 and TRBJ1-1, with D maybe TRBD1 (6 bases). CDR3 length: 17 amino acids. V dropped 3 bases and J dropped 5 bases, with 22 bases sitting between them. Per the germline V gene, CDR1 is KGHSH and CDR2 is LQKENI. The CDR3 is CASSPLTGGGVGTEAFF. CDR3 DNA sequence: TGTGCCAGCTCACCCCTGACAGGCGGGGGTGTTGGGACTGAAGCTTTCTTT.

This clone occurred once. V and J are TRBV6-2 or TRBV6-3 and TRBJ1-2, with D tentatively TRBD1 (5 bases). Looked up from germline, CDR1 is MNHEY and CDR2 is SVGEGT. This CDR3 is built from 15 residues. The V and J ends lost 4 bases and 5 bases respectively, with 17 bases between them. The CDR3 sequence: CASSSVGGYYYGYTF. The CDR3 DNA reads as TGTGCCAGCAGTTCTGTTGGGGGTTACTATTATGGCTACACCTTC.

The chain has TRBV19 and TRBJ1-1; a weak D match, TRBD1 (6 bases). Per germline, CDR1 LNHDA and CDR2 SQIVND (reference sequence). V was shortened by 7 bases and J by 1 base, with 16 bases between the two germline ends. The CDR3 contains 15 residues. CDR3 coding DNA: TGTGCCAGTACCAGAACCGGGGGGGCGAACACTGAAGCTTTCTTT. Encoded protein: CASTRTGGANTEAFF.

CDR3 loop: CASSQVRGNYGYTF. CDR3 in DNA: TGTGCCAGCAGCCAAGTTCGGGGGAACTATGGCTACACCTTC. The chain joins TRBV6-5 to TRBJ1-2; D possibly corresponds to TRBD1 (5 bases). The CDR3 has 14 residues. From germline, CDR1 is MNHEY and CDR2 SVGAGI. Trimming left V 6 bases short and J 2 bases short, with 13 bases between.

The CDR3 sequence is CASSYSNQPQHF. CDR3 sequence (DNA): TGTGCCAGTTCTTATAGCAATCAGCCCCAGCATTTT. The V gene is TRBV12-3 or TRBV12-4, the J gene TRBJ1-5; no firm D call. This CDR3 is 12 amino acids long. Trimming took 9 bases from V and 0 from J, leaving 6 bases between them.

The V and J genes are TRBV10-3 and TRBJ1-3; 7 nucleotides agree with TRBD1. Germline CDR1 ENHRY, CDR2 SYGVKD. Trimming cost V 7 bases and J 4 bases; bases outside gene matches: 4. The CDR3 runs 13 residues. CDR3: CAITGTEGNTIYF. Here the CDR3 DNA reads TGTGCCATCACCGGGACAGAGGGAAACACCATATATTTT.

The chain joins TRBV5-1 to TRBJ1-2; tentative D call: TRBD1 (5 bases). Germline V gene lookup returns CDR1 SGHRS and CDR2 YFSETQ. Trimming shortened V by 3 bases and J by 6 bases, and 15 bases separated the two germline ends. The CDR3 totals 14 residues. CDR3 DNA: TGCGCCAGCAGCTCGGGGCTCCAGGGAAATGGCTACACCTTC. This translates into CASSSGLQGNGYTF.

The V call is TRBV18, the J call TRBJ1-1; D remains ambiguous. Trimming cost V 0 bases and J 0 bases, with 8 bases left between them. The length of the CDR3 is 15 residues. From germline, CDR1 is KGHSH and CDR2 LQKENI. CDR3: CASSPPAVMNTEAFF. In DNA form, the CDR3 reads TGTGCCAGCTCACCACCGGCAGTGATGAACACTGAAGCTTTCTTT.

The DNA of the CDR3 is TGTGCCAGCAGCCAAGGGGGGCCGTTAGCCAAAAACATTCAGTACTTC. Its protein product is CASSQGGPLAKNIQYF. The chain recombines TRBV14 with TRBJ2-4, with a weak D call TRBD1 (6 bases). This CDR3 contains 16 residues. The germline V gene has CDR1 SGHDN and CDR2 FVKESK. With 1 base removed from V and 0 bases from J, the gap between germline ends came to 10 bases.

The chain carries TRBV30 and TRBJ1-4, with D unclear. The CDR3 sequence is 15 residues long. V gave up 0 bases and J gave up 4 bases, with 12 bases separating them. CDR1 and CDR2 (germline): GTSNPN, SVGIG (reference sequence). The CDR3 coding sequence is TGTGCCTGGAGTGTACCGGAAAGCCTTAATGAAAAACTGTTTTTT. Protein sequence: CAWSVPESLNEKLFF.